The 30 T cell receptor beta chains below come from one sample, sequenced in a study of vaccination effects on CD4 cells after COVID-19. Which antigens these TCRs recognize remains unknown. The table came from immunoSEQ multiplex PCR; TCRdb's copy has only in-frame clones and leaves some out. The table records under 55,000 clones, 79% of them present only once. Before any sequencing was done, the ViraFEST assay used viral peptide pools to expand antigen-specific CD4+ T cells. Culture proceeded for about ten days, and CD4+ T cells were then isolated. Vaccinated participants had no history of SARS-CoV-2 infection and tested negative for nucleocapsid antibodies. The specimen comprised CD4+ T cells from PBMCs cultured with HCoV-OC43 spike peptides, sampled before COVID-19 vaccination. Subset described: HCoV-OC43 spike overlapping peptide pool stimulation. All receptors come from a human donor who received a COVID-19 vaccine.

This chain uses TRBV7-3 with TRBJ2-2, with no clear D. Germline assignment: CDR1 SGHTA and CDR2 FQGTGA. The V end lost 1 base, the J end lost 0 bases, and 6 bases lay between the germline ends. CDR3 length: 15 amino acids. CDR3: CASSLKGSNTGELFF. The DNA of the CDR3 is TGTGCCAGCAGCTTAAAAGGCTCGAACACCGGGGAGCTGTTTTTT.

In this sample, this clone turned up once. The V gene is TRBV5-1, the J gene TRBJ2-3; D gene unclear. Germline assignment: CDR1 SGHRS and CDR2 YFSETQ. The CDR3 loop spans 12 amino acids. The V gene lost 2 bases and the J gene lost 3 bases, with 4 bases spanning the gap. For the CDR3, the DNA is TGCGCCAGCAGCTTAAAGACAGATACGCAGTATTTT. It translates to CASSLKTDTQYF.

The gene calls are TRBV18 and TRBJ2-6; D gene uncertain. Germline assignment: CDR1 KGHSH and CDR2 LQKENI. CDR3 length: 15 residues. Trimming left V 2 bases short and J 1 base short, with 6 bases between. The CDR3 region has the DNA TGTGCCAGCTCACCAGTAGGGTCTGGGGCCAACGTCCTGACTTTC. This encodes CASSPVGSGANVLTF.

J is TRBJ2-3 and V is TRBV2, with TRBD2 matching over 8 bases. The CDR3 spans 15 residues. Per germline, CDR1 SNHLY and CDR2 FYNNEI. V dropped 4 bases and J dropped 1; count of bases not matched to a gene: 4. The CDR3 nucleotides read TGTGCCAGCAGTGTCGGGGGGGCAGGCACAGATACGCAGTATTTT. Amino acids: CASSVGGAGTDTQYF.

V usage is TRBV6-2 or TRBV6-3 and J usage is TRBJ2-3; 8 nucleotides line up with TRBD2. The CDR3 runs 15 residues. Germline-derived CDR1 and CDR2 are MNHEY and SVGEGT. V lost 5 bases to trimming and J lost 5 bases; unmatched junction nucleotides: 9. The DNA for the CDR3 is TGTGCCAGCAGTCCCCGGGGGGGGCTGAAAGATACGCAGTATTTT. This sequence encodes CASSPRGGLKDTQYF.

The chain recombines TRBV24-1 with TRBJ2-2; TRBD2 matches at 7 bases. This CDR3 region has 15 residues. Germline lookup yields CDR1 KGHDR and CDR2 SFDVKD. Trimming removed 8 bases from V and 0 bases from J; junction bases left unmatched: 5. CDR3 residues: CATNYGTTNTGELFF. CDR3 in DNA: TGTGCCACCAATTACGGGACTACGAACACCGGGGAGCTGTTTTTT.

The chain joins TRBV5-1 to TRBJ1-4, with 9 bases fitting TRBD1. The CDR3 covers 14 residues. The germline V gene encodes CDR1 SGHRS and CDR2 YFSETQ. The trim removed 4 bases at V and 4 bases at J, leaving 2 bases unmatched. CDR3 residues: CASSQGQGNEKLFF. CDR3 coding DNA: TGCGCCAGCAGCCAGGGACAGGGTAATGAAAAACTGTTTTTT.

The genes are TRBV28 and TRBJ1-6; D uncertain. Looked up from germline, CDR1 is MDHEN and CDR2 is SYDVKM. The CDR3 contains 14 residues. V was cut by 6 bases and J by 5 bases, with 11 bases left in between. This chain's CDR3 is CASRFGRNNSPLHF. The CDR3 nucleotides read TGTGCCAGCAGATTCGGACGGAATAATTCACCCCTCCACTTT.

The chain uses TRBV5-1 and TRBJ2-5, with D maybe TRBD2 (6 bases). This CDR3 is 12 amino acids long. The germline gives CDR1 SGHRS, CDR2 YFSETQ. Trimming left V 7 bases short and J 5 bases short, with 12 bases between. CDR3 amino acids: CASSLAWETQYF. DNA of the CDR3: TGCGCCAGCTCGCTAGCGTGGGAGACCCAGTACTTC.

For the CDR3, the DNA is TGTGCCAGCAGCCACGTCCCCGGGACTGACAACACCGGGGAGCTGTTTTTT. Its protein product is CASSHVPGTDNTGELFF. The chain employs TRBV3-1 (or the pseudogene TRBV3-2) and TRBJ2-2, with D possibly TRBD2 on 6 matching bases. V was clipped by 3 bases and J by 2 bases, with 16 bases between them. Germline V gene lookup returns CDR1 LGHDT and CDR2 YNNKEL (reference sequence). The CDR3 length is 17 residues.

The J gene is TRBJ2-5, the V gene TRBV4-1, with 8 bases fitting TRBD2. V gave up 1 base and J gave up 7 bases; unmatched junction bases: 8. The CDR3 has 15 amino acids. Germline lookup yields CDR1 MGHRA and CDR2 YSYEKL. CDR3 loop: CASSQAGGLGGTQYF. In nucleotides, the CDR3 is TGCGCCAGCAGCCAAGCGGGGGGGCTGGGAGGGACCCAGTACTTC.

The chain uses TRBV18 and TRBJ2-3; 7 nucleotides match TRBD2. CDR1 and CDR2 from the germline V gene are KGHSH and LQKENI. Trimming removed 5 bases from V and 1 base from J; junction bases left unmatched: 9. The CDR3 runs 16 residues. Here the CDR3 DNA reads TGTGCCAGCTCAAAGATGACTAGCTCTCGCACAGATACGCAGTATTTT. Protein sequence: CASSKMTSSRTDTQYF.

J is TRBJ1-1 and V is TRBV4-1; D might be TRBD1 (5 bases). Trimming left V 4 bases short and J 4 bases short, with 19 bases between. Germline values: CDR1 MGHRA, CDR2 YSYEKL. The CDR3 is 16 amino acids. CDR3 sequence: CASSPLRSSGSTEAFF. In DNA form, the CDR3 reads TGCGCCAGCAGCCCCCTAAGGTCTTCAGGGTCCACTGAAGCTTTCTTT.

The CDR3 spells CASSLAGANTEAFF. The CDR3 DNA is TGCGCCAGCAGCTTGGCCGGGGCCAACACTGAAGCTTTCTTT. The J gene is TRBJ1-1, the V gene TRBV5-1; maybe TRBD1 (5 bases). Trimming cost V 0 bases and J 2 bases, with 8 bases left between them. Germline CDR1 reads SGHRS; CDR2 reads YFSETQ. This CDR3 comprises 14 residues.

This chain joins TRBV4-2 and TRBJ1-1; 7 bases map to TRBD1. V was clipped by 3 bases and J by 4 bases; unmatched bases: 5. Germline V gene sequence: CDR1 LGHNA, CDR2 YNFKEQ. The CDR3 runs 14 residues. The CDR3 protein is CASSQVQGSTEAFF. DNA of the CDR3: TGTGCCAGCAGCCAGGTACAGGGGAGCACTGAAGCTTTCTTT.

CDR3 residues: CASSGKPLYGYTF. The CDR3 DNA reads TGTGCCAGCAGCGGGAAACCACTCTATGGCTACACCTTC. This chain connects TRBV5-4 to TRBJ1-2; no clear D. The CDR3 is 13 residues long. V gave up 4 bases and J gave up 4 bases, with 11 bases separating them. Per germline, CDR1 SGHNT and CDR2 YYREEE (reference sequence).

The CDR3 bases are TGTGCCAGCTCACCAAGTAGGGGAGAGACCCAGTACTTC. Encoded protein: CASSPSRGETQYF. The chain is built from TRBV18 and TRBJ2-5; tentative D call: TRBD1 (5 bases). This CDR3 has 13 amino acids. With 2 bases removed from V and 4 bases from J, the gap between germline ends came to 8 bases. Germline values: CDR1 KGHSH, CDR2 LQKENI.

Only one count was recorded for this clone. J is TRBJ2-7 and V is TRBV21-1; the D segment call TRBD1 is taken from the table without a DNA check. TRBV21-1 is shown as a pseudogene. This CDR3 spans 16 amino acids. CDR3 region: CASSIKAQGIFHEQYV. In nucleotides, the CDR3 is TGTGCCAGCAGCATAAAAGCACAGGGGATCTTCCACGAGCAGTACGTC.

This clone has more than one count but fewer than ten. The CDR3 reads CASKDRAGFTGELFF. The CDR3 DNA follows: TGTGCCAGCAAAGACCGGGCCGGGTTCACCGGGGAGCTGTTTTTT. The chain has TRBV2 and TRBJ2-2; the D is unclear. Germline V gives CDR1 SNHLY, CDR2 FYNNEI. V was cut by 7 bases and J by 4 bases, with 16 bases left in between. The length of the CDR3 is 15 residues.

The rearrangement uses TRBV6-6 and TRBJ1-1; 8 bases agree with TRBD1. Germline CDR1 and CDR2: MNHNY and SVGAGI (reference sequence). This CDR3 has 20 residues. V dropped 5 bases and J dropped 0; count of bases not matched to a gene: 20. In nucleotides, the CDR3 is TGTGCCAGCAGTCGACGAGCGCGAGGCGGCAGGGGGCTTATGAACACTGAAGCTTTCTTT. The encoded protein is CASSRRARGGRGLMNTEAFF.

CDR3 in DNA: TGTGCCAGCAGTCCCCCCGGGACAGGGGGCCACGAGCAGTACGTC. Translation gives CASSPPGTGGHEQYV. The V and J genes are TRBV25-1 and TRBJ2-7, with 12 positions matching TRBD1. This CDR3 is built from 15 residues. In germline, CDR1 is MGHDK, CDR2 SYGVNS. With V trimmed by 5 bases and J by 5 bases, 7 bases remained unmatched.

The chain uses TRBV24-1 and TRBJ2-3; D not certain. Germline loops: CDR1 KGHDR, CDR2 SFDVKD. Trimming pared 5 bases from V and 0 bases from J, leaving 2 bases between. The CDR3 runs 12 residues. The CDR3 region is CATSASTDTQYF. In DNA form, the CDR3 reads TGTGCCACCAGTGCGAGCACAGATACGCAGTATTTT.

The chain joins TRBV23-1 to TRBJ2-6; no definite D call. TRBV23-1 is reported as an ORF; its role is uncertain. Trimming pared 9 bases from V and 2 bases from J, leaving 5 bases between. The CDR3 runs 12 residues. The CDR3 bases are TGCGCCAGTAGAGCTGGGGCCAACGTCCTGACTTTC. Protein product: CASRAGANVLTF.

This clone occurred a few times. The rearrangement joins TRBV24-1 to TRBJ2-1; D gene unclear. V was clipped by 5 bases and J by 6 bases, with 16 bases between them. CDR3 size: 15 residues. The V gene's germline CDR1 is KGHDR and CDR2 SFDVKD. For the CDR3, the DNA is TGTGCCACCAGTGTCCCCCTCGACGGTTCCAATGAGCAGTTCTTC. Its translation: CATSVPLDGSNEQFF.

The chain carries TRBV5-1 and TRBJ2-3, with TRBD2 identical over 9 bases. This CDR3 is built from 15 residues. Germline-derived CDR1 and CDR2 are SGHRS and YFSETQ. After removal of 0 bases from V and 7 bases from J, the junction contained 6 bases not matched to a gene. CDR3 coding DNA: TGCGCCAGCAGCTTGGTAATAGCGGGGGATTATACGCAGTATTTT. Its protein product is CASSLVIAGDYTQYF.

This sequence joins TRBV7-6 and TRBJ2-1; D perhaps matches TRBD1 (5 bases). The V end lost 4 bases, the J end lost 3 bases, and 10 bases lay between the germline ends. CDR3 size: 14 residues. CDR1 is SGHVS, CDR2 FNYEAQ, per germline. The CDR3 is CASSSGDSYNEQFF. Written as DNA, the CDR3 is TGTGCCAGCAGCTCCGGAGACAGCTACAATGAGCAGTTCTTC.

This chain links TRBV24-1 with TRBJ2-7; D may correspond to TRBD1 or TRBD2 (5 bases each). With 4 bases removed from V and 5 bases from J, the gap between germline ends came to 11 bases. CDR3 size: 13 residues. Looked up from germline, CDR1 is KGHDR and CDR2 is SFDVKD. CDR3 region: CATSDPGTHEQYV. DNA of the CDR3: TGTGCCACCAGTGACCCTGGGACGCACGAGCAGTACGTC.

The rearrangement links TRBV9 to TRBJ1-1; D possibly corresponds to TRBD1 (6 bases). The germline V and J ends were trimmed by 2 bases and 4 bases, with 15 bases remaining between them. Germline V gene data show CDR1 as SGDLS and CDR2 as YYNGEE. The CDR3 length is 15 residues. CDR3 DNA: TGTGCCAGCAGCGTCGTGGAGGGGGTGGGCACTGAAGCTTTCTTT. This translates into CASSVVEGVGTEAFF. The full variable domain, completed using reference TRBV9 and TRBJ1-1, is DSGVTQTPKHLITATGQRVTLRCSPRSGDLSVYWYQQSLDQGLQFLIQYYNGEERAKGNILERFSAQQFPDLHSELNLSSLELGDSALYFCASSVVEGVGTEAFFGQGTRLTVV.

The chain employs TRBV14 and TRBJ2-3, with D possibly being TRBD2 (6 bases). The germline V and J ends were trimmed by 0 bases and 3 bases, with 10 bases remaining between them. This CDR3 is 15 amino acids long. The germline CDR1 and CDR2 sequences are SGHDN and FVKESK. The CDR3 here is CASSQERGWTDTQYF. DNA of the CDR3: TGTGCCAGCAGCCAAGAGCGGGGATGGACAGATACGCAGTATTTT.

This rearrangement joins TRBV25-1 to TRBJ2-5; 10 nucleotides agree with TRBD2. The junction had 5 bases not matched to a gene; V was cut back by 6 bases and J by 4 bases. The CDR3 sequence is 14 residues long. In germline, CDR1 is MGHDK, CDR2 SYGVNS. The CDR3 bases are TGTGCCAGCAGCCCCCTAGCGGGGGCAGAGACCCAGTACTTC. It translates to CASSPLAGAETQYF.